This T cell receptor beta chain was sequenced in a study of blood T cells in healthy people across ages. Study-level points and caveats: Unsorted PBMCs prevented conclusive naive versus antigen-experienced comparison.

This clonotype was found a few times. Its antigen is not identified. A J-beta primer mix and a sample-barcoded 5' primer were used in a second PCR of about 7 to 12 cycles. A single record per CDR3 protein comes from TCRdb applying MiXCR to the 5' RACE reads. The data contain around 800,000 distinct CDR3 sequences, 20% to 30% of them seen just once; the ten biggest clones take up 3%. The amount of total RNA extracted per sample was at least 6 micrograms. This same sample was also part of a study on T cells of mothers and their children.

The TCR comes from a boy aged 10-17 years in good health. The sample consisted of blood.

CDR3 protein: CASSPPEKRNTQYF. The DNA for the CDR3 is TGTGCCAGCTCACCACCGGAAAAGCGAAATACGCAGTATTTT. J is TRBJ2-3 and V is TRBV18; unclear D gene. Germline V gene sequence: CDR1 KGHSH, CDR2 LQKENI. The CDR3 extends over 14 amino acids. V was pared by 0 bases and J by 7 bases, with 11 bases between. Looking up the rest from reference TRBV18 and TRBJ2-3 gives the full variable domain: NAGVMQNPRHLVRRRGQEARLRCSPMKGHSHVYWYRQLPEEGLKFMVYLQKENIIDESGMPKERFSAEFPKEGPSILRIQQVVRGDSAAYFCASSPPEKRNTQYFGPGTRLTVL.